The rows below give T cell receptor beta chains drawn from one sample of a study of OX40 agonist ivuxolimab in advanced cancers. Sequencing was performed with immunoSEQ multiplex PCR; in TCRdb, only in-frame clones are kept and a portion is missing. Among approximately 69,000 clones, roughly 82% were seen once, and the ten largest hold about 1.1%. Source: CD4+ or CD8+ T cells sorted from blood, taken in a trial of the OX40 agonist ivuxolimab. The receptors here all came from an adult with an advanced solid tumor such as melanoma, head and neck, liver or kidney cancer. Each CDR3 is given with its conserved first and last residue. A D gene is named only where the DNA matches it firmly. Clone size is not always given. Where it is, it says once, few, many or a class for expanded clones.

j_gene | d_gene | v_gene | abundance | CDR3aa | CDR3nt
TRBJ2-7 | . | TRBV11-2 | . | CASSLVGANYEQYF | TGTGCCAGCAGCTTAGTCGGGGCTAACTACGAGCAGTACTTC
TRBJ1-5 | . | TRBV27 | . | CASSWKAANQPQHF | TGTGCCAGCAGTTGGAAAGCGGCCAATCAGCCCCAGCATTTT
TRBJ1-2 | . | TRBV5-6 | . | CASSLQGFNYGYTF | TGTGCCAGCAGCCTGCAGGGATTTAACTATGGCTACACCTTC
TRBJ2-6 | . | TRBV4-1 | . | CASSQVYGANVLTF | TGCGCCAGCAGCCAAGTCTATGGGGCCAACGTCCTGACTTTC
TRBJ1-4 | TRBD1 | TRBV6-1 | . | CASSGQGRVGEKLFF | TGTGCCAGCAGTGGACAGGGAAGGGTCGGCGAAAAACTGTTTTTT
TRBJ2-5 | . | TRBV14 | . | CASSQDRAVQETQYF | TGTGCCAGCAGCCAAGATAGGGCAGTCCAAGAGACCCAGTACTTC
TRBJ2-1 | . | TRBV6-1 | . | CASRTRNEQFF | TGTGCCAGCAGAACACGCAATGAGCAGTTCTTC
TRBJ2-1 | TRBD2 | TRBV11-2 | . | CASSLVAAGTYNEQFF | TGTGCCAGCAGCTTAGTGGCAGCGGGGACCTACAATGAGCAGTTCTTC
TRBJ1-1 | . | TRBV4-3 | . | CASSQEPVGLTEAFF | TGCGCCAGCAGCCAAGAGCCCGTGGGGCTCACTGAAGCTTTCTTT
TRBJ2-7 | . | TRBV11-2 | . | CASKGRSYEQYF | TGTGCCAGCAAAGGGCGGTCCTACGAGCAGTACTTC
TRBJ2-7 | . | TRBV12-2 | once | CASRIPNRGYEQYF | TGTGCAAGTCGGATTCCCAACCGAGGCTACGAGCAGTACTTC
TRBJ1-2 | . | TRBV15 | . | CATSRDVGYDYTF | TGTGCCACCAGCAGAGACGTCGGCTATGACTACACCTTC
TRBJ1-6 | . | TRBV19 | . | CASSINPGGSIPLHF | TGTGCCAGTAGTATTAATCCTGGCGGAAGTATACCCCTCCACTTT
TRBJ1-3 | . | TRBV25-1 | . | CASSPPYSGNTIYF | TGTGCCAGCAGTCCCCCTTACTCTGGAAACACCATATATTTT
TRBJ1-2 | TRBD1 | TRBV19 | . | CASSNPDRGYGYTF | TGTGCCAGTAGTAACCCGGACAGGGGATATGGCTACACCTTC
TRBJ2-7 | TRBD1 | TRBV9 | . | CASSVAYQGAAGEQYF | TGTGCCAGCAGCGTAGCATATCAGGGGGCGGCGGGGGAGCAGTACTTC
TRBJ2-5 | TRBD2 | TRBV9 | . | CASSVGLAGETQYF | TGTGCCAGCAGCGTGGGACTAGCGGGGGAGACCCAGTACTTC
TRBJ1-1 | . | TRBV6-5 | . | CASSGGWGRNTEAFF | TGTGCCAGCAGTGGGGGATGGGGGCGGAACACTGAAGCTTTCTTT
TRBJ2-7 | TRBD1 | TRBV5-1 | . | CASSLGLGDSYEQYF | TGCGCCAGCAGCTTGGGTTTGGGGGACAGCTACGAGCAGTACTTC
TRBJ1-6 | . | TRBV28 | . | CASSLRSYRSYNSPLHF | TGTGCCAGCAGTTTACGCTCCTACCGGTCCTATAATTCACCCCTCCACTTT
TRBJ1-4 | TRBD1 | TRBV5-8 | once | CASSLTGANEKLFF | TGTGCCAGCAGCTTGACAGGGGCTAATGAAAAACTGTTTTTT
TRBJ1-6 | . | TRBV7-9 | . | CASSLAGLNSPLHF | TGTGCCAGCAGCTTAGCAGGACTCAATTCACCCCTCCACTTT
TRBJ1-5 | TRBD1 | TRBV2 | . | CASSPWGQGNQPQHF | TGTGCCAGCAGTCCGTGGGGACAGGGCAATCAGCCCCAGCATTTT
TRBJ1-1 | TRBD1 | TRBV5-6 | . | CASSRRDRGREAFF | TGTGCCAGCAGCCGCCGGGACAGGGGGCGCGAGGCTTTCTTT
TRBJ1-3 | . | TRBV19 | once | CASGMSIQGSGNTIYF | TGTGCCAGCGGTATGAGTATCCAGGGCTCTGGAAACACCATATATTTT
TRBJ2-3 | . | TRBV27 | . | CASKRGDADTQYF | TGTGCCAGCAAGCGCGGGGACGCAGATACGCAGTATTTT
TRBJ1-2 | TRBD1 | TRBV15 | . | CATSRATGGESGYTF | TGTGCCACCAGCAGGGCGACAGGGGGGGAGAGTGGCTACACCTTC
TRBJ2-5 | . | TRBV7-2 | . | CASGRGGRAVETQYF | TGTGCCAGCGGTCGGGGCGGTCGGGCGGTGGAGACCCAGTACTTC